This is a list of T cell receptor beta chains from one sample in a study of Graves' ophthalmopathy and Graves' hyperthyroidism. TCRdb recomputed calls from the multiplex PCR reads with MiXCR, one row per CDR3 protein. The sample consists of some 47,000 distinct CDR3 sequences, 50% of them appearing once. The source material was peripheral blood. These receptors were taken from an adult man with Graves' ophthalmopathy. Each CDR3 is given with its conserved first and last residue. A D gene is named only where the DNA matches it firmly. Not every row has a clone size; where given, it reads once, few, many or a size class.

j_gene | abundance | d_gene | v_gene | CDR3aa | CDR3nt
TRBJ2-3 | . | . | TRBV30 | CAWSVRRGTDTQYF | TGTGCCTGGAGTGTACGGAGGGGAACAGATACGCAGTATTTT
TRBJ2-2 | many | . | TRBV5-1 | CASSFYGQGYTGELFF | TGCGCCAGCAGCTTTTATGGTCAGGGGTACACCGGGGAGCTGTTTTTT
TRBJ1-2 | . | . | TRBV9 | CASSEGDTDYGYTF | TGTGCCAGCAGCGAGGGGGACACAGACTATGGCTACACCTTC
TRBJ1-2 | many | . | TRBV5-8 | CASSFSRGANYGYTF | TGTGCCAGCAGCTTCTCCAGGGGAGCTAACTATGGCTACACCTTC
TRBJ1-6 | few | . | TRBV6-4 | CASSEEGSAGSPLHF | TGTGCCAGCTCCGAGGAGGGGTCGGCGGGTTCACCCCTCCACTTT
TRBJ2-7 | many | TRBD1 | TRBV7-3 | CASSLGQGNEQYF | TGTGCCAGCAGCTTAGGACAGGGTAACGAGCAGTACTTC
TRBJ1-1 | many | TRBD1 | TRBV6-2/TRBV6-3 | CASSFQGADTEAFF | TGTGCCAGCAGTTTCCAGGGGGCCGACACTGAAGCTTTCTTT
TRBJ2-5 | few | . | TRBV15 | CATSRDRDGIETQYF | TGTGCCACCAGCAGAGATCGGGACGGGATAGAGACCCAGTACTTC
TRBJ2-5 | many | . | TRBV5-8 | CASSLGRGQGGETQYF | TGTGCCAGCAGCTTGGGCAGGGGTCAGGGGGGAGAGACCCAGTACTTC
TRBJ2-7 | . | . | TRBV9 | CASSVEWGAAYEQYF | TGTGCCAGCAGCGTAGAATGGGGCGCCGCCTACGAGCAGTACTTC
TRBJ1-3 | few | . | TRBV7-2 | CASSPTYSGNTIYF | TGTGCCAGCAGCCCCACTTACTCTGGAAACACCATATATTTT
TRBJ2-2 | many | TRBD2 | TRBV19 | CASIPQGLAGGILTGELFF | TGTGCCAGTATTCCCCAGGGACTAGCGGGGGGAATACTCACCGGGGAGCTGTTTTTT
TRBJ2-1 | . | TRBD2 | TRBV6-6 | CASSRRGVHPNEQFF | TGTGCCAGCAGTCGACGGGGGGTGCATCCGAATGAGCAGTTCTTC
TRBJ1-1 | few | . | TRBV2 | CASKVDVNTEAFF | TGTGCCAGCAAGGTGGACGTTAACACTGAAGCTTTCTTT
TRBJ2-1 | many | TRBD1 | TRBV5-1 | CASSPAGTGGFNEQFF | TGCGCCAGCAGCCCCGCCGGGACAGGGGGCTTCAATGAGCAGTTCTTC
TRBJ2-7 | . | . | TRBV14 | CASSRAGGINEQYF | TGTGCCAGCAGCCGGGCAGGGGGGATCAACGAGCAGTACTTC
TRBJ1-2 | few | TRBD1 | TRBV20-1 | CSAREAAGGANGYTF | TGCAGTGCTAGAGAGGCGGCAGGGGGCGCGAATGGCTACACCTTC
TRBJ2-3 | . | . | TRBV5-1 | CASSHGGTEVYEQYF | TGCGCCAGCAGCCACGGGGGGACAGAGGTCTACGAGCAGTATTTT
TRBJ2-7 | few | TRBD2 | TRBV19 | CASRKGGLAGRYEQYF | TGTGCCAGTAGAAAAGGAGGACTAGCGGGACGCTACGAGCAGTACTTC
TRBJ2-3 | once | . | TRBV20-1 | CREGGTDTQYF | TGCAGGGAGGGGGGGACAGATACGCAGTATTTT
TRBJ2-7 | many | . | TRBV20-1 | CSASDTGHPRFVHEQYF | TGCAGTGCTAGTGACACAGGGCACCCACGCTTTGTCCACGAGCAGTACTTC
TRBJ2-3 | . | . | TRBV2 | CASVAASTTDAQYF | TGTGCCAGCGTGGCGGCTAGCACCACAGATGCGCAGTATTTT
TRBJ2-7 | . | . | TRBV9 | CAGSVGGANAYEQYF | TGTGCCGGCAGCGTAGGGGGGGCGAACGCCTACGAGCAGTACTTC
TRBJ1-4 | many | TRBD1 | TRBV6-5 | CASSLLTGGADEKLFF | TGTGCCAGCAGTCTTTTGACAGGGGGCGCAGATGAAAAACTGTTTTTT
TRBJ2-2 | . | . | TRBV7-6 | CASSRTGGASTGELFF | TGTGCCAGCAGCCGGACGGGGGGCGCGAGCACCGGGGAGCTGTTTTTT
TRBJ1-3 | many | TRBD1 | TRBV6-1 | CASSERGGLSGNTIYF | TGTGCCAGCAGTGAAAGAGGGGGCTTGTCTGGAAACACCATATATTTT
TRBJ2-2 | . | . | TRBV2 | CASTLFVGMNPGELFF | TGTGCCAGCACTCTGTTTGTCGGAATGAACCCCGGGGAGCTGTTTTTT
TRBJ1-1 | many | TRBD1 | TRBV2 | CASSGVDRARPEAFF | TGTGCCAGCAGTGGGGTTGACAGGGCGAGGCCTGAAGCTTTCTTT
TRBJ2-7 | few | TRBD2 | TRBV29-1 | CSVDSGGGTSGHYEQYF | TGCAGCGTTGATTCCGGTGGTGGGACTAGCGGACACTACGAGCAGTACTTC